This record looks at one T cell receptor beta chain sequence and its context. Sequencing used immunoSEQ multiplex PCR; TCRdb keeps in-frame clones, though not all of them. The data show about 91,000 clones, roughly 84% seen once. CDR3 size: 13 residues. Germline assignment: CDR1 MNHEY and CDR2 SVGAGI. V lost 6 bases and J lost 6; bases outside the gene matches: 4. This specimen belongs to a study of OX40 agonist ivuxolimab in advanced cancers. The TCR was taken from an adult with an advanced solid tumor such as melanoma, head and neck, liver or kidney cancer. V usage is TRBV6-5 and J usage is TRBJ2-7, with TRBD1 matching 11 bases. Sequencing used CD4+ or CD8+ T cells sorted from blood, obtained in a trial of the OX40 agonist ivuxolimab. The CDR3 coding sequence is TGTGCCAGCAGGAAAGGGACAGGGGGCGAGCAGTACGTC. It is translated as CASRKGTGGEQYV.